One and the same sample provided the 26 T cell receptor beta chains below, sequenced in a study of blood T cell repertoires in COVID-19. The assay was immunoSEQ multiplex PCR, and TCRdb's table has in-frame clones only and misses some. The sample has more than 70,000 clones, roughly 86% seen once. The sample was peripheral blood. Receptors originate from a woman aged 80 or over in a cohort sampled during active or convalescent COVID-19.

This chain uses TRBV18 with TRBJ2-5, with 7 nucleotides matching TRBD1. Per the germline V gene, CDR1 is KGHSH and CDR2 is LQKENI. Trimming cost V 4 bases and J 7 bases; bases outside gene matches: 9. The CDR3 runs to 14 residues. The CDR3 loop reads CASSRTTGFGTQYF. CDR3 DNA sequence: TGTGCCAGCTCACGGACGACAGGGTTTGGGACCCAGTACTTC.

The chain combines TRBV6-6 with TRBJ2-7; D unclear. Germline assignment: CDR1 MNHNY and CDR2 SVGAGI (reference sequence). Deletions cut 6 bases from V and 2 bases from J, with 5 bases between. The CDR3 covers 11 residues. The CDR3 DNA reads as TGTGCCAGCAGCACAACCTACGAGCAGTACGTC. Its protein is CASSTTYEQYV.

This chain uses TRBV7-3 with TRBJ2-7; no firm D call. With 5 bases removed from V and 3 bases from J, the gap between germline ends came to 5 bases. The CDR3 is 11 residues long. In germline, CDR1 is SGHTA, CDR2 FQGTGA. The CDR3 DNA follows: TGTGCCAGCAGCACAAACTACGAGCAGTACTTC. Amino acids: CASSTNYEQYF. Full variable domain (missing parts from reference TRBV7-3 and TRBJ2-7): GAGVSQTPSNKVTEKGKYVELRCDPISGHTALYWYRQSLGQGPEFLIYFQGTGAADDSGLPNDRFFAVRPEGSVSTLKIQRTERGDSAVYLCASSTNYEQYFGPGTRLTVT.

The gene calls are TRBV29-1 and TRBJ2-1; TRBD2 matches at 13 bases. With 7 bases clipped from V and 14 bases from J, the junction kept 17 bases outside the gene matches. This CDR3 contains 15 residues. The germline V gene has CDR1 SQVTM and CDR2 ANQGSEA. The DNA of the CDR3 is TGCAGCGCCGCTGGGACTAGCGGGAAAGTCTCCGGGGAGTTCTTC. It yields the protein CSAAGTSGKVSGEFF.

The chain carries TRBV7-3 and TRBJ2-3; D may be TRBD1 (7 bases). Germline V gene lookup returns CDR1 SGHTA and CDR2 FQGTGA. Trimming removed 5 bases at V and 6 bases at J, with 21 bases between. This CDR3 region has 16 residues. The CDR3 region is CASSHEAGGYMDTQYF. CDR3 bases: TGTGCCAGCAGCCACGAGGCAGGGGGGTACATGGATACGCAGTATTTT.

V usage is TRBV5-1 and J usage is TRBJ2-1; 7 positions match TRBD1. In germline, CDR1 is SGHRS, CDR2 YFSETQ. V was pared by 1 base and J by 2 bases, with 6 bases of the junction left unmatched. This CDR3 is built from 16 residues. In DNA form, the CDR3 reads TGCGCCAGCAGCTTGCAAGGGGGCCGCCCCTACAATGAGCAGTTCTTC. Translated: CASSLQGGRPYNEQFF.

The chain has TRBV2 and TRBJ2-7, with a tentative D call TRBD2 (5 bases). This CDR3 comprises 12 residues. Germline CDR1 reads SNHLY; CDR2 reads FYNNEI. The CDR3 DNA sequence: TGTGCCAGCAGCCCCTTGACGGGAAAAGTCGGCGTC. It encodes CASSPLTGKVGV.

The chain is built from TRBV11-2 and TRBJ2-1, with TRBD2 identical over 8 bases. The CDR3 covers 15 residues. CDR1 is SGHAT, CDR2 FQNNGV, per germline. Trimming took 4 bases from V and 4 from J; bases not matched to a gene: 6. The CDR3 region is CASSSGTSAYNEQFF. For the CDR3, the DNA is TGTGCCAGCAGCTCCGGGACTAGTGCGTACAATGAGCAGTTCTTC. Using reference TRBV11-2 and TRBJ2-1 for the parts outside the CDR3, the full variable domain is EAGVAQSPRYKIIEKRQSVAFWCNPISGHATLYWYQQILGQGPKLLIQFQNNGVVDDSQLPKDRFSAERLKGVDSTLKIQPAKLEDSAVYLCASSSGTSAYNEQFFGPGTRLTVL.

This chain uses TRBV28 with TRBJ2-7; 9 nucleotides align to TRBD2. Germline-derived CDR1 and CDR2 are MDHEN and SYDVKM. J gave up 3 bases and V 6 bases, and 6 bases lay outside the gene matches. The CDR3 contains 14 residues. CDR3 coding DNA: TGTGCCAGCAGCAAACTAGCGGGTGGCTACGAGCAGTACTTC. As protein: CASSKLAGGYEQYF. Complete variable domain (other parts from reference TRBV28 and TRBJ2-7): DVKVTQSSRYLVKRTGEKVFLECVQDMDHENMFWYRQDPGLGLRLIYFSYDVKMKEKGDIPEGYSVSREKKERFSLILESASTNQTSMYLCASSKLAGGYEQYFGPGTRLTVT.

The chain has TRBV24-1 and TRBJ2-1, with 8 bases that match TRBD2. Germline V gives CDR1 KGHDR, CDR2 SFDVKD. V lost 5 bases and J lost 5; bases outside the gene matches: 10. This CDR3 has 16 amino acids. The CDR3 reads CATSGGLAGRDNEQFF. As DNA, the CDR3 is TGTGCCACCAGTGGGGGCCTAGCGGGCCGAGACAATGAGCAGTTCTTC.

The rearrangement joins TRBV9 to TRBJ2-2; 8 positions agree with TRBD1. The CDR3 is 16 amino acids. Germline CDR1 is SGDLS and CDR2 is YYNGEE. The junction had 7 bases not matched to a gene; V was cut back by 4 bases and J by 2 bases. CDR3 loop: CASSPGAGGNTGELFF. CDR3 coding DNA: TGTGCCAGCAGCCCGGGGGCAGGGGGCAACACCGGGGAGCTGTTTTTT.

V and J are TRBV11-1 and TRBJ1-5, with D possibly TRBD1 on 6 matching bases. CDR3 length: 14 amino acids. In germline, CDR1 is SGHAT, CDR2 FQDESV (reference sequence). V lost 6 bases, J lost 7 bases, and 16 bases lay in between. CDR3 DNA: TGTGCCAGCAGTCAGCTAGGGGGAAACCAGCCCCAGCATTTT. Translated: CASSQLGGNQPQHF.

This chain connects TRBV7-6 to TRBJ2-2; 13 bases are a match to TRBD2. Germline values: CDR1 SGHVS, CDR2 FNYEAQ. V lost 5 bases and J lost 6; bases outside the gene matches: 6. CDR3 length equals 16 residues. DNA of the CDR3: TGTGCCAGCAGCCTCCTCGGACTAGCGGGAGCCGGGGAGCTGTTTTTT. This translates into CASSLLGLAGAGELFF.

The chain carries TRBV5-1 and TRBJ2-3; D might be TRBD1 (6 bases). The germline CDR1 and CDR2 sequences are SGHRS and YFSETQ. The CDR3 runs 12 residues. Trimming took off 6 bases at V and 3 bases at J, with 8 bases between the two ends. In nucleotides, the CDR3 is TGCGCCAGCACCAGGGGAACAGATACGCAGTATTTT. It translates to CASTRGTDTQYF. Using reference TRBV5-1 and TRBJ2-3 for the parts outside the CDR3, the full variable domain is KAGVTQTPRYLIKTRGQQVTLSCSPISGHRSVSWYQQTPGQGLQFLFEYFSETQRNKGNFPGRFSGRQFSNSRSEMNVSTLELGDSALYLCASTRGTDTQYFGPGTRLTVL.

This clone has a handful of counts. The V call is TRBV5-1, the J call TRBJ1-6; 9 nucleotides line up with TRBD1. The CDR3 loop spans 15 amino acids. V gave up 3 bases and J gave up 5 bases; unmatched junction bases: 3. CDR1 and CDR2 from the germline V gene are SGHRS and YFSETQ. CDR3 region: CASSWGDRDNSPLHF. DNA of the CDR3: TGCGCCAGCAGCTGGGGGGACAGGGATAATTCACCCCTCCACTTT.

The rearrangement joins TRBV6-5 to TRBJ2-1; 9 bases map to TRBD1. Germline CDR1 is MNHEY and CDR2 is SVGAGI. V shed 6 bases and J 7 bases; nucleotides not matched to a gene: 10. The CDR3 is made up of 15 amino acids. CDR3 protein: CASRFSPGQGNEQFF. CDR3 in DNA: TGTGCCAGCAGGTTCTCACCGGGACAGGGTAATGAGCAGTTCTTC.

The genes are TRBV12-3 or TRBV12-4 and TRBJ2-2; no reliable D call. This CDR3 region has 12 residues. The V end was cut by 3 bases, the J end by 7 bases, with 6 bases between. CDR3: CASSLSFGELFF. As DNA, the CDR3 is TGTGCCAGCAGTTTGAGTTTCGGGGAGCTGTTTTTT.

CDR3 in DNA: TGTGCCAGCTCACCACCTGGAGGGAGTAGCAATCAGCCCCAGCATTTT. Its translation is CASSPPGGSSNQPQHF. This chain uses TRBV18 with TRBJ1-5, with D unclear. This CDR3 spans 16 amino acids. Germline V gene data show CDR1 as KGHSH and CDR2 as LQKENI. The V gene lost 0 bases and the J gene lost 0 bases, with 9 bases spanning the gap.

The rearrangement joins TRBV6-5 to TRBJ2-3; 7 bases map to TRBD2. Germline V CDR1 and CDR2: MNHEY, SVGAGI. The ends lost 0 bases at V and 1 base at J; junction bases unmatched: 1. There are 15 residues in the CDR3. The CDR3 is CASSYSGGGTDTQYF. CDR3 DNA sequence: TGTGCCAGCAGTTACTCGGGGGGGGGCACAGATACGCAGTATTTT.

This rearrangement joins TRBV15 to TRBJ1-3; 9 bases are a match to TRBD1. Germline loops: CDR1 LNHNV, CDR2 YYDKDF (reference sequence). After removal of 5 bases from V and 0 bases from J, the junction contained 5 bases not matched to a gene. There are 16 residues in the CDR3. For the CDR3, the DNA is TGTGCCACCAGCGAGGGGACAGGGATCTCTGGAAACACCATATATTTT. It is translated as CATSEGTGISGNTIYF. The full variable domain, completed using reference TRBV15 and TRBJ1-3, is DAMVIQNPRYQVTQFGKPVTLSCSQTLNHNVMYWYQQKSSQAPKLLFHYYDKDFNNEADTPDNFQSRRPNTSFCFLDIRSPGLGDTAMYLCATSEGTGISGNTIYFGEGSWLTVV.

V usage is TRBV5-1 and J usage is TRBJ2-5, with 7 positions matching TRBD1. CDR3 length: 14 amino acids. Germline V gene data show CDR1 as SGHRS and CDR2 as YFSETQ. Trimming removed 3 bases from V and 5 bases from J; junction bases left unmatched: 7. The CDR3 nucleotides are TGCGCCAGCAGCTCTACAGGGGTTGGGGAGACCCAGTACTTC. It translates to CASSSTGVGETQYF.

The J gene is TRBJ1-1, the V gene TRBV5-1; D remains unclear. The ends were cut back, 0 bases at V and 0 bases at J, with 12 bases in the middle. CDR3 size: 16 residues. The germline gives CDR1 SGHRS, CDR2 YFSETQ. CDR3 residues: CASSLARWPLNTEAFF. CDR3 nucleotide sequence: TGCGCCAGCAGCTTGGCTCGATGGCCTTTGAACACTGAAGCTTTCTTT.

The J gene is TRBJ2-3, the V gene TRBV7-8, with TRBD2 as a possible D gene (6 bases). Trimming removed 10 bases at V and 3 bases at J, with 8 bases between. Per germline, CDR1 SGHVS and CDR2 FQNEAQ. The CDR3 spans 11 residues. The CDR3 is CATTSTDTQYF. The CDR3 DNA is TGTGCCACGACTAGTACAGATACGCAGTATTTT.

The CDR3 protein is CATLQGFTYEQYF. CDR3 nucleotides: TGTGCCACCCTACAGGGTTTTACCTACGAGCAGTACTTC. The chain carries TRBV6-5 and TRBJ2-7, with D possibly TRBD1 on 6 matching bases. V lost 10 bases and J lost 2, with 15 bases in between. Germline CDR1 is MNHEY and CDR2 is SVGAGI. The CDR3 runs to 13 residues.

The V and J genes are TRBV5-4 and TRBJ2-3, with 7 positions matching TRBD2. The germline CDR1 and CDR2 sequences are SGHNT and YYREEE (reference sequence). V shed 1 base, J shed 0 bases, and the junction held 5 bases outside the gene matches. This CDR3 spans 16 amino acids. The CDR3 reads CASSLRREVSTDTQYF. CDR3 nucleotide sequence: TGTGCCAGCAGCTTGCGACGGGAGGTTAGCACAGATACGCAGTATTTT.

The chain couples TRBV6-2 or TRBV6-3 to TRBJ1-5; no reliable D call. Germline CDR1 is MNHEY and CDR2 is SVGEGT. Trimming stripped 4 bases from V and 4 bases from J, with 11 bases between. The CDR3 totals 14 residues. For the CDR3, the DNA is TGTGCCAGCAGTTTTCGCAGGACTAATCAGCCCCAGCATTTT. This gives the protein CASSFRRTNQPQHF.